Below, one TCR beta chain is given with its context. Antigen: not known. This record comes from a study of T cells in Graves' hyperthyroidism and ophthalmopathy. The investigators amplified TCR beta CDR3 regions from RNA transcripts. The HTBI primer set was used in a first-round RT-PCR of the TCR CDR3. MiXCR, run by TCRdb on the multiplex PCR reads, gives a single entry per CDR3 protein. The sample lists some 650,000 distinct CDR3 sequences; roughly 15% were seen once. General observations from the study: Stable hyperthyroidism was separated from ophthalmopathy by a model based on 13 V-J features. Most thyroid clonotypes that were expanded above 0.001 also turned up in blood.

A NOSPECS grade of at least 4, a Clinical Activity Score of at least 3 and duration under 3 months were recorded in ophthalmopathy patients. Based on clinical symptoms, serum thyroxine and TRAb, thyroid ultrasound and orbital computed tomography, diagnoses were reached. Germline CDR1 SGHAT, CDR2 FQNNGV. Trimming stripped 4 bases from V and 7 bases from J, with 17 bases between. There are 15 residues in the CDR3. This sequence joins TRBV11-2 and TRBJ1-3; D gene ambiguous. Sequenced input: blood. The source of this sequence is a woman between 35 and 50 years old with Graves' ophthalmopathy. CDR3 residues: CASSSSELISNTIYF. CDR3 DNA sequence: TGTGCCAGCAGCTCCAGCGAGCTAATTAGTAACACCATATATTTT.